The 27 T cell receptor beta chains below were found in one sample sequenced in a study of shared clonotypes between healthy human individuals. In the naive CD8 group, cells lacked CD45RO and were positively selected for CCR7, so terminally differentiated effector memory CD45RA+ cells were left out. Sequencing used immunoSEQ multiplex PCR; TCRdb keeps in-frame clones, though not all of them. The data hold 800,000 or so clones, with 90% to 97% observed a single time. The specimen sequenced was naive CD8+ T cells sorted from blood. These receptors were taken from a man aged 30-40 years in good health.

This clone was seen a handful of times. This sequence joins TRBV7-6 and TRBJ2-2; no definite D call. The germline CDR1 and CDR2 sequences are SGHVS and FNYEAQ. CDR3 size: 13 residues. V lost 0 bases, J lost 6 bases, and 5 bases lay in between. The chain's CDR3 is CASSLAGAGELFF. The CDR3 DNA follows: TGTGCCAGCAGCTTAGCTGGGGCCGGGGAGCTGTTTTTT.

CDR3 bases: TGTGCCAGCAGCGTGCGGGACTACTTCTCCTACGAGCAGTACTTC. It specifies CASSVRDYFSYEQYF. The chain couples TRBV9 to TRBJ2-7; 7 bases are shared with TRBD2. Germline V gene sequence: CDR1 SGDLS, CDR2 YYNGEE. CDR3 length: 15 amino acids. J lost 0 bases, V lost 2 bases, and 5 bases had no gene match. The variable domain in full, with the rest retrieved from reference TRBV9 and TRBJ2-7, is DSGVTQTPKHLITATGQRVTLRCSPRSGDLSVYWYQQSLDQGLQFLIQYYNGEERAKGNILERFSAQQFPDLHSELNLSSLELGDSALYFCASSVRDYFSYEQYFGPGTRLTVT.

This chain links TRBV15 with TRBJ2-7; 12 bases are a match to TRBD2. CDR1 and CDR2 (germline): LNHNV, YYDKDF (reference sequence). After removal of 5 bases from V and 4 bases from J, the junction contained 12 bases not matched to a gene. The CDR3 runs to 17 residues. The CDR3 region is CATSGRRGTSGLYEQYF. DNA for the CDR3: TGTGCCACCAGCGGTCGCCGGGGGACTAGCGGGTTGTACGAGCAGTACTTC.

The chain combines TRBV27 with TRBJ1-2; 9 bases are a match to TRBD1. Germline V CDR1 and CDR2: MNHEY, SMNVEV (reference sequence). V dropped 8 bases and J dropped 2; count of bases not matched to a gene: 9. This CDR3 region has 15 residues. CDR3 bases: TGTGCCAGCGGGAACAGGGGGCGCGACAACTATGGCTACACCTTC. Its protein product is CASGNRGRDNYGYTF.

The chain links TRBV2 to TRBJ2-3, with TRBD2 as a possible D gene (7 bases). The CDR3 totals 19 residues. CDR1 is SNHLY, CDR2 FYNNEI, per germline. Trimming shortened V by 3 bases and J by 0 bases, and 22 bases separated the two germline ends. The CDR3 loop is CASSDGGGRRVGSTDTQYF. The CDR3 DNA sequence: TGTGCCAGCAGTGACGGGGGCGGGAGACGGGTTGGGAGCACAGATACGCAGTATTTT.

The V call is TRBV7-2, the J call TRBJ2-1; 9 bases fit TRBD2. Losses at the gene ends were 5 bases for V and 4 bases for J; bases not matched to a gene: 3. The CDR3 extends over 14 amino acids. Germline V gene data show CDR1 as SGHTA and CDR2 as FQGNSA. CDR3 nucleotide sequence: TGTGCCAGCAGCCTCCTAGCGGGATACAATGAGCAGTTCTTC. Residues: CASSLLAGYNEQFF.

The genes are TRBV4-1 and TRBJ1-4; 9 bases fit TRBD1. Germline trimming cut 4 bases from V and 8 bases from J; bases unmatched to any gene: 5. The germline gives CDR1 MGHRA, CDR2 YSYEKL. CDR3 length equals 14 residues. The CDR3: CASSLGQGIEKLFF. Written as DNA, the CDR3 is TGCGCCAGCAGCCTCGGACAGGGGATCGAAAAACTGTTTTTT.

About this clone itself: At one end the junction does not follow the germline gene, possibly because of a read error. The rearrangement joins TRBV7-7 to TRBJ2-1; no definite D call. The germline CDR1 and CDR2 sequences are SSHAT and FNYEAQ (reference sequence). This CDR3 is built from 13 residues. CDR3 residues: CASSLAATHEQFF. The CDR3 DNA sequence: TGTGCTAGCAGCTTAGCAGCCACCCATGAGCAGTTCTTC.

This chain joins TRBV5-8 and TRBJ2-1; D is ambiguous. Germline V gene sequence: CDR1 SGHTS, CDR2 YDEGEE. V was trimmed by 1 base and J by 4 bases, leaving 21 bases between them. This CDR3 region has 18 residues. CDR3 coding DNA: TGTGCCAGCAGCTTGAGTAGGCGTCGTGACACACCATACAATGAGCAGTTCTTC. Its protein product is CASSLSRRRDTPYNEQFF. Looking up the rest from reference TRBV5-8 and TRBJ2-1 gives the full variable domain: EAGVTQSPTHLIKTRGQQATLRCSPISGHTSVYWYQQALGLGLQFLLWYDEGEERNRGNFPPRFSGRQFPNYSSELNVNALELEDSALYLCASSLSRRRDTPYNEQFFGPGTRLTVL.

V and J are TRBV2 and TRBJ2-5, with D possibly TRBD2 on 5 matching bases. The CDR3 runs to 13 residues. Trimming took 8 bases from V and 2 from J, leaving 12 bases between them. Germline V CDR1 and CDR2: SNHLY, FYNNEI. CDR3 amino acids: CASLRESQETQYF. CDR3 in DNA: TGTGCCAGCTTGAGGGAATCGCAAGAGACCCAGTACTTC.

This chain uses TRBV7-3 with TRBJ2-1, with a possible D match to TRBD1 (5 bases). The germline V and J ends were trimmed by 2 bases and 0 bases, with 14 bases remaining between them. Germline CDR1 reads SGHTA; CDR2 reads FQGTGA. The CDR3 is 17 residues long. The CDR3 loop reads CASSLGVGEGSYNEQFF. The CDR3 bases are TGTGCCAGCAGCTTAGGGGTAGGGGAAGGCTCCTACAATGAGCAGTTCTTC.

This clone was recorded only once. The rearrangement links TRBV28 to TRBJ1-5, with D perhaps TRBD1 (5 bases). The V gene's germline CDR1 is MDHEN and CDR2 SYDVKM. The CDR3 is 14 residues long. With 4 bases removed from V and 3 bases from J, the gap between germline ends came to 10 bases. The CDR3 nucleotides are TGTGCCAGCAGTTCTCTGACAGTCAATCAGCCCCAGCATTTT. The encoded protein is CASSSLTVNQPQHF.

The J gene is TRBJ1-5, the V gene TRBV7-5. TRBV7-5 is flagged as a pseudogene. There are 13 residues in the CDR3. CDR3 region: CARSVDGNQPQHF. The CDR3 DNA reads TGTGCCAGAAGCGTCGACGGGAATCAGCCCCAGCATTTT.

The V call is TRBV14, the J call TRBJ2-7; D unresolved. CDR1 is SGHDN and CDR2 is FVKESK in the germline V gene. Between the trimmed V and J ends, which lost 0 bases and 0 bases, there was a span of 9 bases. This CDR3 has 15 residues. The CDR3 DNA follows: TGTGCCAGCAGCCAAGAAATCGGCACCTCCTACGAGCAGTACTTC. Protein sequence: CASSQEIGTSYEQYF.

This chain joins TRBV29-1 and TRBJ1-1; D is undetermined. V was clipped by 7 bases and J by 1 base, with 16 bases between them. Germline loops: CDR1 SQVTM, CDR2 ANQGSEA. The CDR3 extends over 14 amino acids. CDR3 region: CSALLPPRNTEAFF. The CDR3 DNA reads TGCAGCGCCCTCCTGCCCCCCAGGAACACTGAAGCTTTCTTT.

CDR3 sequence: CSVDKEGSSYEQYF. Written as DNA, the CDR3 is TGCAGCGTTGACAAAGAGGGTAGCTCCTACGAGCAGTACTTC. V and J are TRBV29-1 and TRBJ2-7, with D maybe TRBD2 (5 bases). The CDR3 is 14 amino acids. Trimming pared 3 bases from V and 0 bases from J, leaving 12 bases between. The germline V gene encodes CDR1 SQVTM and CDR2 ANQGSEA.

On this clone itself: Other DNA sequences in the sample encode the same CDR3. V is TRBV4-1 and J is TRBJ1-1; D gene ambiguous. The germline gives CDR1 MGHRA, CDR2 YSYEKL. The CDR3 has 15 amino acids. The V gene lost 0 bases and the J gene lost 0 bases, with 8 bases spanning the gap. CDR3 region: CASSQDPGLNTEAFF. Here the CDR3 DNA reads TGCGCCAGCAGCCAAGATCCGGGGTTGAACACTGAAGCTTTCTTT.

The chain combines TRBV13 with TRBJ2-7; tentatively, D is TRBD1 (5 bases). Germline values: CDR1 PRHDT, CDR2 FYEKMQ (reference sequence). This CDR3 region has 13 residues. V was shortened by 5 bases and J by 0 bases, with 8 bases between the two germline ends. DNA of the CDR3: TGTGCCAGCAGCGCAGGGTACTCCTACGAGCAGTACTTC. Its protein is CASSAGYSYEQYF.

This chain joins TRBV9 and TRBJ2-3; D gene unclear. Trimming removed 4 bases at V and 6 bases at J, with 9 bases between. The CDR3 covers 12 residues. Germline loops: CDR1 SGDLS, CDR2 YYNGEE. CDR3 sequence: CASSRGPDTQYF. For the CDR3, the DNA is TGTGCCAGCAGCCGCGGACCCGATACGCAGTATTTT.

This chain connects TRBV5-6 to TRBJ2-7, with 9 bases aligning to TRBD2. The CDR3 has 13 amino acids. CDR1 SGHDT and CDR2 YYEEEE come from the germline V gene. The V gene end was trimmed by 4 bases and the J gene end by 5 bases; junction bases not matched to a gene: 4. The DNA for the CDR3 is TGTGCCAGCAGCACTGGGACTAGCAACGAGCAGTACTTC. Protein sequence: CASSTGTSNEQYF.

The CDR3 sequence: CAWSRQGTVYEQYF. The CDR3 coding sequence is TGTGCCTGGAGTAGACAGGGTACGGTATACGAGCAGTACTTC. The chain links TRBV30 to TRBJ2-7, with TRBD1 identical over 7 bases. Trimming removed 2 bases from V and 4 bases from J; junction bases left unmatched: 8. CDR1 is GTSNPN and CDR2 is SVGIG in the germline V gene (reference sequence). The CDR3 spans 14 residues.

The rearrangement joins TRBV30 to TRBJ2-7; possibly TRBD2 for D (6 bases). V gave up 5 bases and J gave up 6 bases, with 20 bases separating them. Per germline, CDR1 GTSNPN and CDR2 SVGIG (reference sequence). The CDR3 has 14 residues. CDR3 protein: CAWAPPGIGGEQYF. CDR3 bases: TGTGCCTGGGCTCCCCCGGGCATCGGGGGCGAGCAGTACTTC.

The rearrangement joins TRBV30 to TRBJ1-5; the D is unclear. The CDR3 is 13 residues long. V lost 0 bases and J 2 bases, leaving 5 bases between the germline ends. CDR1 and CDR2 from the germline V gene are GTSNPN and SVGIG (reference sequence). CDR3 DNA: TGTGCCTGGAGTGTCGAGGGCAATCAGCCCCAGCATTTT. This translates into CAWSVEGNQPQHF. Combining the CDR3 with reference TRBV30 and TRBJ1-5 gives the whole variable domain SQTIHQWPATLVQPVGSPLSLECTVEGTSNPNLYWYRQAAGRGLQLLFYSVGIGQISSEVPQNLSASRPQDRQFILSSKKLLLSDSGFYLCAWSVEGNQPQHFGDGTRLSIL.

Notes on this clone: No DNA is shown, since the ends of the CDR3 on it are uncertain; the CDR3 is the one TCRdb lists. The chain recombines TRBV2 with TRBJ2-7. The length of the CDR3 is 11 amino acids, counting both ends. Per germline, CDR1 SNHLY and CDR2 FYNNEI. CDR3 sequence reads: CASILGYEQYF.

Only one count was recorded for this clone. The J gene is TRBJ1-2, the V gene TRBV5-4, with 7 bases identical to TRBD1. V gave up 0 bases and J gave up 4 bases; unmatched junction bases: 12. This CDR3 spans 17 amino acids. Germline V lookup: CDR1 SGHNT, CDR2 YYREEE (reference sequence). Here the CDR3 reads CASSLAGTEPLGYGYTF. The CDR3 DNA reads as TGTGCCAGCAGCTTGGCCGGGACAGAGCCCCTTGGCTATGGCTACACCTTC.

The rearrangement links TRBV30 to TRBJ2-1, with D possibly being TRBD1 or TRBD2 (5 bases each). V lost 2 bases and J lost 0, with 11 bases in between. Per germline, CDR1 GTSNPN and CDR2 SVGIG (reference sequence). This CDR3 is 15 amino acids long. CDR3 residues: CAWSTGTSSYNEQFF. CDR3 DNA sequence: TGTGCCTGGAGTACCGGGACGAGCTCCTACAATGAGCAGTTCTTC.

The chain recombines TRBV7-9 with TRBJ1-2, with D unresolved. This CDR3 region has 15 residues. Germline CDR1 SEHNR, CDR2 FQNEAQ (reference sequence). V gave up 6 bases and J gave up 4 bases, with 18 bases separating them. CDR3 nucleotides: TGTGCCAGCAGTTCACCAGGAGAGCAGGCCTATGGCTACACCTTC. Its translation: CASSSPGEQAYGYTF.